The entry that follows covers one T cell receptor (beta chain) sequence. Its cognate antigen is unknown. TCRdb fed the 5' RACE reads into MiXCR, producing one record per CDR3 protein. The sample has some 350,000 distinct CDR3 sequences; more than 8.5% are singletons. This entry is derived from a study of T cells after yellow fever vaccination. General study points: Few clonotypes appeared in both CD4 and CD8 compartments. Most clones from primary vaccination were detected again post-booster (approximately 97% CD4, 88% CD8).

This specimen consisted of PBMCs, obtained on the day of the first yellow fever vaccination. The sequence was obtained from a man between 18 and 29 years old who received the YFV17D yellow fever vaccine.

This chain's CDR3 is CASSLGISGLTDTQYF. DNA for the CDR3: TGTGCCAGCAGCTTAGGTATTAGCGGGCTCACAGATACGCAGTATTTT. The V and J genes are TRBV7-2 and TRBJ2-3, with 7 nucleotides matching TRBD2. The trim removed 1 base at V and 2 bases at J, leaving 6 bases unmatched. The CDR3 contains 16 residues. Germline CDR1 and CDR2: SGHTA and FQGNSA.